The entry below gives a single T cell receptor beta chain sequence along with its context. The antigen remains unidentified. The junction does not match germline at one end; this may be a read error. The data belong to a study of vaccination effects on CD4 cells after COVID-19. Overall study: Two convalescent patients were sampled 16 days and one week before vaccination.

The CDR3 contains 17 residues. Per the germline V gene, CDR1 is SSHAT and CDR2 is FNYEAQ (reference sequence). Points from the study as a whole: Post-vaccine spike-reactive clones in convalescents were mainly new vaccine-induced clones. Limitations: small convalescent group and missing early post-infection timepoints.

Culture lasted around eleven days before CD4+ T cell isolation. Sequencing was performed with immunoSEQ multiplex PCR; in TCRdb, only in-frame clones are kept and a portion is missing. The table records tens of thousands of clones, about 80% of them present only once. The gene calls are TRBV7-7 and TRBJ2-2; maybe TRBD2 (5 bases). The sample was CD4+ T cells from PBMCs cultured without peptide, taken before COVID-19 vaccination. The sequence was obtained from a human donor who had a prior SARS-CoV-2 infection. The CDR3 is CASSLAPSRANTGELFF. The CDR3 nucleotides are TGTGCTAGCAGCTTAGCGCCATCTCGGGCGAACACCGGGGAGCTGTTTTTT.